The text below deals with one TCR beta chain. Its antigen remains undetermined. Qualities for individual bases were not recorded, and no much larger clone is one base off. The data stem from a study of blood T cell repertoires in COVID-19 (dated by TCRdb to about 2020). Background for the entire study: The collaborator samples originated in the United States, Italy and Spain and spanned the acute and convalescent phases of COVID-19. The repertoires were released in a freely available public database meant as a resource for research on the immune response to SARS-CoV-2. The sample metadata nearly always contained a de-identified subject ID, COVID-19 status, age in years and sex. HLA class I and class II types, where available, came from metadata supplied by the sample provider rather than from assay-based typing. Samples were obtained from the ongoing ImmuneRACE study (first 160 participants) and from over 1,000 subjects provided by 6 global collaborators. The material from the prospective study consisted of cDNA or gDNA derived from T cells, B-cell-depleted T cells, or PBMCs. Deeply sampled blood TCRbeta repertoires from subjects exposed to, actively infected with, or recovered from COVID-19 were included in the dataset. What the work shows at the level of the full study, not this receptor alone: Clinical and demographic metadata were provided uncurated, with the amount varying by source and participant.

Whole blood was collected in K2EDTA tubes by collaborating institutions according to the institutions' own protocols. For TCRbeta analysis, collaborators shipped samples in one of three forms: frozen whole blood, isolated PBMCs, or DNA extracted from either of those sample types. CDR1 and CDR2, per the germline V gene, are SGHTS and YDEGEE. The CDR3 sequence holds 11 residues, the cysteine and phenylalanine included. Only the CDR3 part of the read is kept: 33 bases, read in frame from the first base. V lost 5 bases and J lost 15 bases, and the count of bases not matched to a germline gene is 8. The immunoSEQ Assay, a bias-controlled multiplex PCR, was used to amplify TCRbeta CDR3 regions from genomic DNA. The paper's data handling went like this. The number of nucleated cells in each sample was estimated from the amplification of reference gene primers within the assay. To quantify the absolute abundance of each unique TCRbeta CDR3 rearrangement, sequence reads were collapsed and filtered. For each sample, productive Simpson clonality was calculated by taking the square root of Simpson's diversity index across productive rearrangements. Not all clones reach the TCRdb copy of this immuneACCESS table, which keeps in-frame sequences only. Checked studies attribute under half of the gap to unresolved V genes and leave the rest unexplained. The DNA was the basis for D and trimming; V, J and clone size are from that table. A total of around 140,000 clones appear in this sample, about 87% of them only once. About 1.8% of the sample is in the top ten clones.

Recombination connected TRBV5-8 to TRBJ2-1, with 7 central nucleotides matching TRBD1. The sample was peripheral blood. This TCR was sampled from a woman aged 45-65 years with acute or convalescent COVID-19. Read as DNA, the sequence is TGTGCCAGCAGTTCAGGGGGTGCCGCGTTCTTC. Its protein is CASSSGGAAFF. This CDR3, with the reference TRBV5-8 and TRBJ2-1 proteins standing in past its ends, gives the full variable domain EAGVTQSPTHLIKTRGQQATLRCSPISGHTSVYWYQQALGLGLQFLLWYDEGEERNRGNFPPRFSGRQFPNYSSELNVNALELEDSALYLCASSSGGAAFFGPGTRLTVL.